The clone carrying this T cell receptor (beta chain) appeared once. Source study methods: Amplification of reference gene primers provided the estimated nucleated cell counts. Libraries were prepared by immunoSEQ multiplex PCR; TCRdb keeps only in-frame clonotypes and omits some of them. D and trimming were read from the DNA, whereas the V and J calls and clone size are those reported in that table. The data show 100,000 or so clones, about 80% seen once. The data were obtained in a study of blood T cell repertoires in COVID-19. On the study more broadly: Acute and convalescent COVID-19 samples came from the United States, Italy and Spain. The analysed material was cDNA or gDNA that came from T cells, B-cell-depleted T cells, or PBMCs.

The CDR3 is 17 amino acids. In germline, CDR1 is MDHEN, CDR2 SYDVKM. The J segment lost 5 bases and the V segment lost 6 bases, leaving 16 bases of the junction unmatched. The specimen sequenced was peripheral blood. This chain connects TRBV28 to TRBJ1-1; 9 bases line up with TRBD1. The receptor comes from a woman between 70 and 85 years old with acute or convalescent COVID-19. CDR3 coding DNA: TGTGCCAGCAGACCTGCCGGGACAGGGACTTTAGGTACTGAAGCTTTCTTT. The encoded protein is CASRPAGTGTLGTEAFF.